Following are 14 T cell receptor beta chains from one sample sequenced in a study of blood T cell repertoires in COVID-19. Sequenced by immunoSEQ multiplex PCR; TCRdb stores in-frame clones only, minus some. The sample includes about 300,000 clones, around nine tenths of them seen just once. Input material: PBMCs or T cells enriched from blood (not recorded which). The source is a woman in her forties who had recovered from COVID-19.

V is TRBV5-4 and J is TRBJ2-7; 7 bases line up with TRBD2. The V segment lost 5 bases and the J segment 1 base; nucleotides outside the gene matches: 12. The CDR3 covers 16 residues. Looked up from germline, CDR1 is SGHNT and CDR2 is YYREEE (reference sequence). CDR3 nucleotides: TGTGCCAGCAGTCCCGGGGGAGCGGGACCTTCCTACGAGCAGTACTTC. This gives the protein CASSPGGAGPSYEQYF.

The V and J genes are TRBV5-1 and TRBJ2-3, with 7 bases identical to TRBD2. Looked up from germline, CDR1 is SGHRS and CDR2 is YFSETQ. V lost 4 bases, J lost 0 bases, and 11 bases stayed unmatched. The CDR3 runs to 17 residues. The CDR3 DNA follows: TGCGCCAGCAGCGTGTTGGGCCTAGCGGCTAGCACAGATACGCAGTATTTT. Translation: CASSVLGLAASTDTQYF.

This chain joins TRBV4-1 and TRBJ2-7; maybe TRBD2 (5 bases). Germline CDR1 MGHRA, CDR2 YSYEKL. V lost 1 base and J 6 bases, leaving 16 bases between the germline ends. The CDR3 extends over 15 amino acids. In nucleotides, the CDR3 is TGCGCCAGCAGCCAAGCCCACAGAGGACTGGGCGAGCAGTACTTC. Translation gives CASSQAHRGLGEQYF.

The V gene is TRBV30, the J gene TRBJ2-5; TRBD2 matches at 9 bases. The V segment lost 3 bases and the J segment 1 base; nucleotides outside the gene matches: 6. The germline CDR1 and CDR2 sequences are GTSNPN and SVGIG (reference sequence). CDR3 length: 15 residues. CDR3: CAWSQGTSSQETQYF. The CDR3 DNA follows: TGTGCCTGGAGCCAGGGGACTAGCAGCCAAGAGACCCAGTACTTC.

This chain uses TRBV19 with TRBJ2-7, with a tentative D call TRBD2 (6 bases). The length of the CDR3 is 14 residues. V was trimmed by 10 bases and J by 1 base, leaving 17 bases between them. The germline CDR1 and CDR2 sequences are LNHDA and SQIVND (reference sequence). DNA of the CDR3: TGTGCCACCGCACCGGGACTTATATCCTACGAGCAGTACTTC. Translation: CATAPGLISYEQYF.

The rearrangement uses TRBV2 and TRBJ1-5, with 8 bases matching TRBD1. Germline V CDR1 and CDR2: SNHLY, FYNNEI. V trimming: 6 bases; J trimming: 6 bases; junction bases outside the gene matches: 7. The CDR3 loop spans 14 amino acids. DNA for the CDR3: TGTGCCAGCAGGGACAGGGTTGGCGGTCAGCCCCAGCATTTT. It translates to CASRDRVGGQPQHF.

V is TRBV7-9 and J is TRBJ2-7; 7 nucleotides match TRBD1. Germline loops: CDR1 SEHNR, CDR2 FQNEAQ (reference sequence). This CDR3 is 16 amino acids long. V lost 2 bases to trimming and J lost 0 bases; unmatched junction nucleotides: 7. The DNA for the CDR3 is TGTGCCAGCAGCTTATCAGGGACAGTGGCCTCCTACGAGCAGTACTTC. Translation gives CASSLSGTVASYEQYF.

This sequence joins TRBV4-3 and TRBJ1-1; 7 bases agree with TRBD1. The length of the CDR3 is 15 residues. Germline trimming cut 1 base from V and 2 bases from J; bases unmatched to any gene: 4. Germline V lookup: CDR1 LGHNA, CDR2 YSLEER. CDR3 sequence reads: CASSQGNRGNTEAFF. CDR3 DNA: TGCGCCAGCAGCCAAGGGAACAGGGGTAACACTGAAGCTTTCTTT.

The rearrangement links TRBV6-5 to TRBJ1-2; D might be TRBD1 (6 bases). Germline CDR1 is MNHEY and CDR2 is SVGAGI. The length of the CDR3 is 14 residues. Trimming removed 8 bases at V and 1 base at J, with 14 bases between. CDR3 residues: CASWGLGLNYGYTF. The CDR3 DNA sequence: TGTGCCAGCTGGGGGCTGGGGCTTAACTATGGCTACACCTTC.

The J gene is TRBJ2-1, the V gene TRBV27; 13 bases line up with TRBD2. Unmatched junction bases numbered 8, after V lost 3 bases and J lost 6 bases. Germline V gene sequence: CDR1 MNHEY, CDR2 SMNVEV (reference sequence). The CDR3 covers 17 residues. The CDR3, as DNA: TGTGCCAGCAGTTTCGGACTAGCGGGGGCCCCCCCCAATGAGCAGTTCTTC. Protein sequence: CASSFGLAGAPPNEQFF.

This clone was seen a single time. This chain links TRBV14 with TRBJ2-1, with 8 bases aligning to TRBD2. The CDR3 has 15 amino acids. V was clipped by 0 bases and J by 8 bases; unmatched bases: 6. CDR1 and CDR2 (germline): SGHDN, FVKESK. The CDR3 loop is CASSQEKREIDEQFF. The CDR3 DNA follows: TGTGCCAGCAGCCAAGAGAAGCGGGAGATCGATGAGCAGTTCTTC.

The V gene is TRBV3-1 (or the pseudogene TRBV3-2), the J gene TRBJ1-4; the match to TRBD1 covers 7 bases. J lost 2 bases, V lost 4 bases, and 4 bases had no gene match. The CDR3 runs to 15 residues. Looked up from germline, CDR1 is LGHDT and CDR2 is YNNKEL (reference sequence). The CDR3 here is CASSRAGGTNEKLFF. The CDR3 nucleotides are TGTGCCAGCAGCCGTGCAGGGGGGACTAATGAAAAACTGTTTTTT.

The CDR3 DNA reads TGCGCCAGCACCCTCCGCTACGAGCAGTACTTC. It codes for CASTLRYEQYF. The rearrangement links TRBV23-1 to TRBJ2-7; D not resolved. TRBV23-1 is filed as an ORF, its function uncertain. V lost 7 bases and J lost 3, with 7 bases in between. The CDR3 extends over 11 amino acids.

This clone was counted only a few times. This chain links TRBV7-8 with TRBJ2-7; D unresolved. This CDR3 contains 13 residues. Per the germline V gene, CDR1 is SGHVS and CDR2 is FQNEAQ. V was clipped by 0 bases and J by 5 bases, with 8 bases between them. CDR3 in DNA: TGTGCCAGCAGCTTAGCCGAACTCCACGAGCAGTACTTC. Residues: CASSLAELHEQYF.